The 31 T cell receptor beta chains given below trace back to one sample, sequenced in a study of T-cell memory formation after mild COVID-19. TCRdb fed the 5' RACE reads into MiXCR, producing one record per CDR3 protein. This sample has approximately 260,000 distinct CDR3 sequences, with about a sixth found just once. Specimen: PBMCs or a T cell subset sorted from them (not recorded which). Source of these receptors: a man aged 18 to 29 who had mild COVID-19 (a few samples of this study predate the infection). Cell type and time point are not known.

The V call is TRBV6-2 or TRBV6-3, the J call TRBJ2-1, with D perhaps assigned TRBD1 or TRBD2 (6 bases each). Germline assignment: CDR1 MNHEY and CDR2 SVGEGT. Trimming shortened V by 6 bases and J by 10 bases, and 16 bases separated the two germline ends. The length of the CDR3 is 13 residues. The chain's CDR3 is CASSYRGRREQFF. CDR3 nucleotides: TGTGCCAGCAGCTACCGGGGGCGTCGAGAGCAGTTCTTC.

The chain links TRBV5-4 to TRBJ2-2; possible D gene TRBD1, 6 bases. The length of the CDR3 is 14 residues. Germline CDR1 reads SGHNT; CDR2 reads YYREEE (reference sequence). V was cut by 0 bases and J by 4 bases, with 7 bases left in between. The CDR3 DNA reads as TGTGCCAGCAGCTTGGTGGGGGCCACCGGGGAGCTGTTTTTT. It is translated as CASSLVGATGELFF.

The J gene is TRBJ1-2, the V gene TRBV10-3; D uncertain. The germline CDR1 and CDR2 sequences are ENHRY and SYGVKD. CDR3 length: 12 amino acids. The ends were cut back, 4 bases at V and 2 bases at J, with 5 bases in the middle. The CDR3 here is CAISASNYGYTF. CDR3 nucleotides: TGTGCCATCAGTGCATCAAACTATGGCTACACCTTC.

The J gene is TRBJ2-4, the V gene TRBV11-3; 8 bases align to TRBD2. Per germline, CDR1 SGHNT and CDR2 YENEEA. V lost 6 bases to trimming and J lost 1 base; unmatched junction nucleotides: 2. The CDR3 runs to 14 residues. For the CDR3, the DNA is TGTGCCAGCAGTCCTAGCGGGGCCAAAAACATTCAGTACTTC. Its translation is CASSPSGAKNIQYF.

The rearrangement links TRBV6-1 to TRBJ1-5; D is perhaps TRBD1 (5 bases). Per the germline V gene, CDR1 is MNHNS and CDR2 is SASEGT. There are 15 residues in the CDR3. Trimming pared 6 bases from V and 7 bases from J, leaving 19 bases between. The CDR3 loop reads CASRTDRRFAQPQHF. CDR3 nucleotides: TGTGCCAGCAGGACTGACAGACGATTTGCCCAGCCCCAGCATTTT.

The V call is TRBV12-3 or TRBV12-4, the J call TRBJ2-5; 8 bases map to TRBD1. The CDR3 covers 15 residues. Unmatched junction bases numbered 7, after V lost 6 bases and J lost 1 base. This chain's CDR3 is CASSRGQGVQETQYF. CDR3 bases: TGTGCCAGCAGCCGAGGACAGGGCGTCCAAGAGACCCAGTACTTC.

This sequence joins TRBV6-2 or TRBV6-3 and TRBJ2-5; D is unclear. Trimming took off 3 bases at V and 4 bases at J, with 9 bases between the two ends. The CDR3 loop spans 13 amino acids. Germline CDR1 MNHEY, CDR2 SVGEGT. The CDR3 nucleotides read TGTGCCAGCAGTTATTTTGCAGGAGAGACCCAGTACTTC. This gives the protein CASSYFAGETQYF.

This clonotype was recorded many times. This chain links TRBV25-1 with TRBJ1-4; unclear D gene. V lost 4 bases, J lost 5 bases, and 5 bases lay in between. CDR3 length equals 12 residues. In germline, CDR1 is MGHDK, CDR2 SYGVNS. The chain's CDR3 is CASSGTNEKLFF. CDR3 coding DNA: TGTGCCAGCAGTGGAACCAATGAAAAACTGTTTTTT.

The chain has TRBV6-2 or TRBV6-3 and TRBJ2-3; D is possibly TRBD2 (6 bases). The CDR3 loop spans 15 amino acids. Trimming removed 4 bases from V and 1 base from J, with 12 bases in between. Germline CDR1 reads MNHEY; CDR2 reads SVGEGT. CDR3 amino acids: CASSLEGWGTDTQYF. The DNA for the CDR3 is TGTGCCAGCAGTTTGGAGGGTTGGGGCACAGATACGCAGTATTTT.

The genes are TRBV5-1 and TRBJ2-3, with 7 bases identical to TRBD2. The CDR3 contains 15 residues. CDR1 and CDR2 from the germline V gene are SGHRS and YFSETQ. Losses at the gene ends were 7 bases for V and 3 bases for J; bases not matched to a gene: 11. CDR3 residues: CASATSRGGTDTQYF. CDR3 in DNA: TGCGCCAGCGCGACCTCCCGGGGAGGGACAGATACGCAGTATTTT.

This clonotype was seen more than once but under ten times. The chain carries TRBV29-1 and TRBJ1-1; D not certain. There are 13 residues in the CDR3. With 6 bases removed from V and 10 bases from J, the gap between germline ends came to 21 bases. CDR1 is SQVTM, CDR2 ANQGSEA, per germline. In DNA, the CDR3 is TGCAGCGTCCTCCTCTCTGGGTTTCCGGGAGCTTTCTTT. Translated: CSVLLSGFPGAFF.

There are many counts of this clonotype. V gene TRBV29-1 combines with J gene TRBJ2-7, with TRBD1 matching over 11 bases. CDR1 SQVTM and CDR2 ANQGSEA come from the germline V gene. Trimming took 4 bases from V and 3 from J; bases not matched to a gene: 8. This CDR3 comprises 15 residues. CDR3 in DNA: TGCAGCGTTGTGTTCGGGACAGGGGGTTACTACGAGCAGTACTTC. The encoded protein is CSVVFGTGGYYEQYF.

The rearrangement links TRBV7-9 to TRBJ1-1; D possibly corresponds to TRBD1 (6 bases). V was clipped by 2 bases and J by 4 bases, with 11 bases between them. This CDR3 contains 14 residues. Germline-derived CDR1 and CDR2 are SEHNR and FQNEAQ (reference sequence). For the CDR3, the DNA is TGTGCCAGCAGCTTACACCCAGGGGTCACTGAAGCTTTCTTT. Translated: CASSLHPGVTEAFF.

The V gene is TRBV3-1, the J gene TRBJ1-2; a weak D match, TRBD1 (6 bases). Trimming took off 4 bases at V and 7 bases at J, with 16 bases between the two ends. This CDR3 is built from 14 residues. Looked up from germline, CDR1 is LGHDT and CDR2 is YNNKEL (reference sequence). The CDR3 region has the DNA TGTGCCAGCAGCCCGCGGGACACCCCAATTGGCTACACCTTC. Encoded protein: CASSPRDTPIGYTF.

The rearrangement joins TRBV4-2 to TRBJ2-7; no reliable D call. The V and J ends lost 0 bases and 6 bases respectively, with 12 bases between them. The CDR3 runs 14 residues. Germline V lookup: CDR1 LGHNA, CDR2 YNFKEQ. CDR3 DNA: TGTGCCAGCAGCCAAGAAGGCCAGGAAAGCGAGCAGTACGTC. Translation gives CASSQEGQESEQYV.

This chain uses TRBV5-5 with TRBJ2-5; D gene ambiguous. Trimming pared 2 bases from V and 4 bases from J, leaving 12 bases between. In germline, CDR1 is SGHKS, CDR2 YYEKEE (reference sequence). The CDR3 length is 14 residues. CDR3 residues: CASSFEGFSETQYF. The CDR3 coding sequence is TGTGCCAGCAGCTTTGAAGGGTTTTCAGAGACCCAGTACTTC.

This clonotype was picked up a small number of times. DNA for the CDR3: TGTGCCACCAGCAGGTCCTTAAGAGATACGCAGTATTTT. Residues: CATSRSLRDTQYF. The chain is built from TRBV15 and TRBJ2-3; D gene uncertain. The length of the CDR3 is 13 residues. Trimming cost V 3 bases and J 5 bases, with 9 bases left between them. The V gene's germline CDR1 is LNHNV and CDR2 YYDKDF (reference sequence).

This clonotype was detected many times. V gene TRBV6-5 combines with J gene TRBJ2-3; the D is unclear. From germline, CDR1 is MNHEY and CDR2 SVGAGI. V dropped 9 bases and J dropped 13 bases, with 20 bases sitting between them. There are 12 residues in the CDR3. The CDR3 sequence: CASRYPHSHKYF. CDR3 DNA sequence: TGTGCCAGTCGGTACCCCCACAGCCATAAGTATTTT.

V is TRBV20-1 and J is TRBJ2-7; TRBD2 might be the D (5 bases). The CDR3 is 13 amino acids. From germline, CDR1 is DFQATT and CDR2 SNEGSKA (reference sequence). Between the trimmed V and J ends, which lost 4 bases and 2 bases, there was a span of 12 bases. CDR3 region: CSANPGFTYEQYF. In nucleotides, the CDR3 is TGCAGTGCTAACCCGGGGTTCACCTACGAGCAGTACTTC.

Only a few counts were recorded for this clonotype. The rearrangement links TRBV7-2 to TRBJ1-2, with D perhaps TRBD1 (6 bases). CDR1 and CDR2 (germline): SGHTA, FQGNSA. CDR3 length equals 15 residues. V gave up 5 bases and J gave up 2 bases, with 15 bases separating them. The CDR3 DNA follows: TGTGCCAGCAGCGAACAGGGAGGATCAAACTATGGCTACACCTTC. The encoded protein is CASSEQGGSNYGYTF.

This clonotype was recorded a few times. One end of the junction is discordant with germline, which a read error may explain. The J gene is TRBJ2-3, the V gene TRBV5-1; 10 bases line up with TRBD2. The CDR3 runs to 14 residues. Germline CDR1 and CDR2: SGHRS and YFSETQ. DNA of the CDR3: TGTGCTAGCAGCTTTAGCGGGGGGACAGATACGCAGTATTTT. Amino acid sequence: CASSFSGGTDTQYF.

This clonotype was detected only a few times. This chain links TRBV4-1 with TRBJ2-5; no definite D call. The germline V and J ends were trimmed by 4 bases and 3 bases, with 12 bases remaining between them. CDR3 length equals 14 residues. The V gene's germline CDR1 is MGHRA and CDR2 YSYEKL. The CDR3 coding sequence is TGCGCCAGCAGCCGAGGAGCCATAGAAGAGACCCAGTACTTC. This encodes CASSRGAIEETQYF.

This clonotype has more than one count but fewer than ten. The chain carries TRBV20-1 and TRBJ2-4; D might be TRBD1 (6 bases). This CDR3 comprises 19 residues. The V gene lost 3 bases and the J gene lost 0 bases, with 24 bases spanning the gap. Germline loops: CDR1 DFQATT, CDR2 SNEGSKA (reference sequence). CDR3 in DNA: TGCAGTGCTAGGGGCCTCCGGGACACATCCGCGCTAGCCAAAAACATTCAGTACTTC. It encodes CSARGLRDTSALAKNIQYF.

There are a few counts of this clonotype. The chain joins TRBV12-3 or TRBV12-4 to TRBJ2-1; 7 bases fit TRBD1. The CDR3 spans 16 residues. Losses at the gene ends were 6 bases for V and 8 bases for J; bases not matched to a gene: 16. CDR3 residues: CASSRAYRGVLDEQFF. CDR3 nucleotide sequence: TGTGCCAGCAGCCGAGCGTACAGGGGTGTATTGGATGAGCAGTTCTTC.

V and J are TRBV11-3 and TRBJ2-2; the match to TRBD2 covers 8 bases. V was clipped by 1 base and J by 5 bases; unmatched bases: 9. The CDR3 runs to 17 residues. Germline CDR1 is SGHNT and CDR2 is YENEEA. This chain's CDR3 is CASSLAGGAGKTGELFF. The DNA of the CDR3 is TGTGCCAGCAGCTTAGCCGGGGGGGCCGGGAAAACCGGGGAGCTGTTTTTT.

The chain combines TRBV20-1 with TRBJ2-5, with 9 bases identical to TRBD2. Germline values: CDR1 DFQATT, CDR2 SNEGSKA (reference sequence). This CDR3 region has 15 residues. The ends lost 0 bases at V and 3 bases at J; junction bases unmatched: 5. CDR3 sequence reads: CSARDYQRGEETQYF. The CDR3 DNA reads as TGCAGTGCTAGAGATTACCAGCGGGGGGAAGAGACCCAGTACTTC.

The chain is built from TRBV6-1 and TRBJ2-1, with D possibly TRBD2 on 5 matching bases. Per the germline V gene, CDR1 is MNHNS and CDR2 is SASEGT. This CDR3 is 14 amino acids long. Trimming took 5 bases from V and 5 from J, leaving 13 bases between them. CDR3 coding DNA: TGTGCCAGCAGTCTCCGGACTGGCAACAATGAGCAGTTCTTC. Protein product: CASSLRTGNNEQFF.

V gene TRBV5-1 combines with J gene TRBJ2-2; D gene uncertain. V lost 4 bases, J lost 3 bases, and 13 bases lay in between. The CDR3 contains 15 residues. The V gene's germline CDR1 is SGHRS and CDR2 YFSETQ. CDR3 sequence: CASSPHGPHTGELFF. CDR3 in DNA: TGCGCCAGCAGCCCGCATGGGCCCCACACCGGGGAGCTGTTTTTT.

This clonotype was observed many times. The chain recombines TRBV3-1 with TRBJ2-7; D may be TRBD2 (6 bases). V was cut by 4 bases and J by 8 bases, with 12 bases left in between. The germline V gene has CDR1 LGHDT and CDR2 YNNKEL (reference sequence). CDR3 length: 12 amino acids. In DNA form, the CDR3 reads TGTGCCAGCAGCCCGGAGGCGGGGAAGCAGTACTTC. This gives the protein CASSPEAGKQYF.

The gene calls are TRBV20-1 and TRBJ2-1; TRBD2 matches 7 bases. Germline assignment: CDR1 DFQATT and CDR2 SNEGSKA (reference sequence). This CDR3 has 15 residues. Losses at the gene ends were 3 bases for V and 7 bases for J; bases not matched to a gene: 12. As DNA, the CDR3 is TGCAGTGCTAGCCCAGCGGGGCCCCTCCCAAATGAGCAGTTCTTC. Translated, it gives CSASPAGPLPNEQFF.

In this sample, this clonotype turned up a few times. The rearrangement joins TRBV20-1 to TRBJ2-3; 7 positions match TRBD2. Germline V gene lookup returns CDR1 DFQATT and CDR2 SNEGSKA (reference sequence). J lost 4 bases, V lost 4 bases, and 11 bases had no gene match. This CDR3 is built from 15 residues. The CDR3 DNA is TGCAGTGCTATCGCGACTAGCTTGTCTCCAGATACGCAGTATTTT. Protein: CSAIATSLSPDTQYF.